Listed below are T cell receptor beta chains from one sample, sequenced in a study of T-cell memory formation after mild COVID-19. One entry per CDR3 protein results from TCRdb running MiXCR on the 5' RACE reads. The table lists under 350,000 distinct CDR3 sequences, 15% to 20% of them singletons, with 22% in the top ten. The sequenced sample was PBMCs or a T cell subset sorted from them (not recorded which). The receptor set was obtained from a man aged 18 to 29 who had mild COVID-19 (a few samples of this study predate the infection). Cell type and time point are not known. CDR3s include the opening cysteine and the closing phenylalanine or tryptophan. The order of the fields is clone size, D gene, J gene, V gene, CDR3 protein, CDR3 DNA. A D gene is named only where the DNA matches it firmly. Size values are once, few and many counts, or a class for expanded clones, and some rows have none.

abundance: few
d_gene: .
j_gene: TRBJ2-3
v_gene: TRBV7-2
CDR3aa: CASSLPLWDTQYF
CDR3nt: TGTGCCAGCAGCCTCCCCCTGTGGGATACGCAGTATTTT

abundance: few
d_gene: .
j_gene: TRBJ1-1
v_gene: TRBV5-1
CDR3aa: CASSLAPSDTEAFF
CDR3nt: TGCGCCAGCAGCTTGGCCCCTTCGGACACTGAAGCTTTCTTT

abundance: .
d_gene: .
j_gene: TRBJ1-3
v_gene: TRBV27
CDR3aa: CASSLSGSTLAGNTIYF
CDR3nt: TGTGCCAGCAGTTTAAGCGGATCCACACTAGCTGGAAACACCATATATTTT

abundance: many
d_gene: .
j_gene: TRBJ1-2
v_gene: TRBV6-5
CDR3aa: CASRGTNGYTF
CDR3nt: TGTGCCAGCAGAGGGACAAATGGCTACACCTTC

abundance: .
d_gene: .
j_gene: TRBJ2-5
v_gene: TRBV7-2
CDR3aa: CASSLARRRSRETQYF
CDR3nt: TGTGCCAGCAGCTTAGCGAGGAGACGATCTAGGGAGACCCAGTACTTC

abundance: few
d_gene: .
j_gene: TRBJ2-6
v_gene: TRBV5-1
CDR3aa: CASSLGGSSGANVLTF
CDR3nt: TGCGCCAGCAGCTTGGGGGGTAGTTCTGGGGCCAACGTCCTGACTTTC

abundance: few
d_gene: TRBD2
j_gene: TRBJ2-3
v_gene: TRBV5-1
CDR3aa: CASSEASGTYTQYF
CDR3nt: TGCGCCAGCAGCGAGGCTAGCGGGACCTATACGCAGTATTTT

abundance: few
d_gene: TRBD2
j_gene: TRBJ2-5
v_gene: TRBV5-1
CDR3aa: CASSWTRGVQETQYF
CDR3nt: TGCGCCAGCAGCTGGACACGGGGGGTACAAGAGACCCAGTACTTC

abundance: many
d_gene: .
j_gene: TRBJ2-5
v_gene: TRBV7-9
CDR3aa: CASSYGQSQETQYF
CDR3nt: TGTGCCAGCAGCTACGGACAGTCCCAAGAGACCCAGTACTTC

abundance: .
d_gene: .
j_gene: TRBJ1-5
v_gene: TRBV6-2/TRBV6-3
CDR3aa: CASSYGGWGNQPQHF
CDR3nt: TGTGCCAGCAGTTATGGAGGGTGGGGCAATCAGCCCCAGCATTTT

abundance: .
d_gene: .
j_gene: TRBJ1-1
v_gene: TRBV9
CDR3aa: CASSPQVMGTEAFF
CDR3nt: TGTGCCAGCAGCCCTCAGGTCATGGGCACTGAAGCTTTCTTT

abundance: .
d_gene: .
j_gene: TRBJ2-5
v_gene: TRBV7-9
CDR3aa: CASSPRGGGETQYF
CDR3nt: TGTGCCAGCAGCCCCAGGGGTGGCGGAGAGACCCAGTACTTC

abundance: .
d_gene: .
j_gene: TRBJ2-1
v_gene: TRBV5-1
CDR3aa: CASSFRIYNEQFF
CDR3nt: TGCGCCAGCAGCTTTCGAATCTACAATGAGCAGTTCTTC

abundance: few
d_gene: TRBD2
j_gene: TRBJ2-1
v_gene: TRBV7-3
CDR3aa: CASSSPGSGGRNEQFF
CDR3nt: TGTGCCAGCAGCTCGCCGGGTAGCGGGGGTAGGAATGAGCAGTTCTTC

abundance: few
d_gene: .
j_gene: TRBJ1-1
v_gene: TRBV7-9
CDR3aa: CASSLGSAGTEAFF
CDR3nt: TGTGCCAGCAGCTTAGGATCCGCGGGTACTGAAGCTTTCTTT

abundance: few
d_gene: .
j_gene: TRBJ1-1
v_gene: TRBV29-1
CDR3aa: CSVEEWTEAFF
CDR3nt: TGCAGCGTTGAAGAGTGGACTGAAGCTTTCTTT